The 21 T cell receptor beta chains presented below share a single source sample, sequenced in a study of T cell repertoires in cytomegalovirus infection. TCRdb redid the calling of the reads with MiXCR, one entry per CDR3 protein. The table lists 150,000 to 200,000 distinct CDR3 sequences, around 14% of them singletons, with around 27% in the top ten. Sequenced: PBMCs. The source of these receptors is a human donor in good health (CMV status not recorded). Some clones in this sample may be carry-over from other donors' samples.

The chain recombines TRBV5-4 with TRBJ2-7; the D gene is possibly TRBD1 (7 bases). Trimming took 3 bases from V and 5 from J, leaving 15 bases between them. The CDR3 spans 14 residues. Germline lookup yields CDR1 SGHNT and CDR2 YYREEE (reference sequence). CDR3 region: CASSSDRWRDEQYF. CDR3 in DNA: TGTGCCAGCAGCTCGGACAGGTGGAGGGACGAGCAGTACTTC.

This clonotype has a handful of counts. The CDR3 coding sequence is TGTGCCACCAGCAGAGTGGGGCCCAACTATGGCTACACCTTC. Its translation is CATSRVGPNYGYTF. The V gene is TRBV15, the J gene TRBJ1-2; possible D gene TRBD1, 5 bases. Per germline, CDR1 LNHNV and CDR2 YYDKDF (reference sequence). CDR3 size: 14 residues. Trimming left V 1 base short and J 2 bases short, with 8 bases between. The variable domain in full, with the rest retrieved from reference TRBV15 and TRBJ1-2, is DAMVIQNPRYQVTQFGKPVTLSCSQTLNHNVMYWYQQKSSQAPKLLFHYYDKDFNNEADTPDNFQSRRPNTSFCFLDIRSPGLGDTAMYLCATSRVGPNYGYTFGSGTRLTVV.

The V and J genes are TRBV5-4 and TRBJ2-7, with 9 positions matching TRBD2. The CDR3 loop spans 19 amino acids. With V trimmed by 0 bases and J by 3 bases, 16 bases remained unmatched. Germline-derived CDR1 and CDR2 are SGHNT and YYREEE (reference sequence). This CDR3 is CASSLGGGAGGLFGYEQYF. DNA of the CDR3: TGTGCCAGCAGCTTGGGGGGCGGAGCGGGAGGCCTGTTTGGCTACGAGCAGTACTTC. Drawing the rest from reference TRBV5-4 and TRBJ2-7, the complete variable domain is ETGVTQSPTHLIKTRGQQVTLRCSSQSGHNTVSWYQQALGQGPQFIFQYYREEENGRGNFPPRFSGLQFPNYSSELNVNALELDDSALYLCASSLGGGAGGLFGYEQYFGPGTRLTVT.

This clonotype was observed a handful of times. The chain combines TRBV28 with TRBJ1-2; D unresolved. CDR3 size: 12 residues. Germline V gene sequence: CDR1 MDHEN, CDR2 SYDVKM. Trimming cost V 6 bases and J 5 bases, with 10 bases left between them. The CDR3 spells CASSRRLYGYTF. In DNA, the CDR3 is TGTGCCAGCAGCCGACGGCTTTATGGCTACACCTTC.

V gene TRBV28 combines with J gene TRBJ1-1; D remains unclear. The length of the CDR3 is 12 residues. CDR1 is MDHEN and CDR2 is SYDVKM in the germline V gene. The V gene lost 6 bases and the J gene lost 7 bases, with 12 bases spanning the gap. The CDR3 here is CASSTLAHEAFF. In DNA, the CDR3 is TGTGCCAGCAGCACCTTGGCTCATGAAGCTTTCTTT.

This clonotype has a count of ten or more. The chain couples TRBV7-3 to TRBJ2-1, with D possibly matching TRBD2 (5 bases). Germline values: CDR1 SGHTA, CDR2 FQGTGA. V dropped 5 bases and J dropped 10 bases, with 12 bases sitting between them. This CDR3 region has 12 residues. CDR3 in DNA: TGTGCCAGCAGCCAGGACGGGGTCGAGCAGTTCTTC. It specifies CASSQDGVEQFF.

This clonotype showed up just a few times. The rearrangement links TRBV28 to TRBJ2-1, with 8 bases matching TRBD2. The CDR3 has 16 residues. Germline CDR1 is MDHEN and CDR2 is SYDVKM. The J segment lost 4 bases and the V segment lost 6 bases, leaving 11 bases of the junction unmatched. DNA of the CDR3: TGTGCCAGCAGAACCGGGACTAGTATAGGGTACAATGAGCAGTTCTTC. Its protein product is CASRTGTSIGYNEQFF.

This clonotype was counted many times. The V call is TRBV7-2, the J call TRBJ2-7; 10 positions match TRBD2. CDR3 size: 19 residues. Trimming took 0 bases from V and 4 from J; bases not matched to a gene: 15. In germline, CDR1 is SGHTA, CDR2 FQGNSA. The CDR3 sequence: CASSLAGPTPSGSFYEQYF. The CDR3 DNA follows: TGTGCCAGCAGCTTAGCGGGGCCAACTCCTAGCGGGAGTTTTTACGAGCAGTACTTC.

This clonotype has at least ten counts. The chain joins TRBV7-3 to TRBJ2-1; D is unresolved. Trimming pared 1 base from V and 9 bases from J, leaving 7 bases between. The CDR3 runs to 12 residues. CDR1 is SGHTA and CDR2 is FQGTGA in the germline V gene. The DNA of the CDR3 is TGTGCCAGCAGCTTAAGGCCCTCTGAGCAGTTCTTC. This codes for CASSLRPSEQFF.

This clonotype has just a few counts. The genes are TRBV7-2 and TRBJ1-3; D unclear. The CDR3 is 15 amino acids. Trimming pared 5 bases from V and 0 bases from J, leaving 11 bases between. Germline-derived CDR1 and CDR2 are SGHTA and FQGNSA. The CDR3 loop reads CASSAGPSSGNTIYF. In DNA form, the CDR3 reads TGTGCCAGCAGCGCCGGACCGTCCTCTGGAAACACCATATATTTT. The whole variable domain, filled in from reference TRBV7-2 and TRBJ1-3, reads GAGVSQSPSNKVTEKGKDVELRCDPISGHTALYWYRQSLGQGLEFLIYFQGNSAPDKSGLPSDRFSAERTGGSVSTLTIQRTQQEDSAVYLCASSAGPSSGNTIYFGEGSWLTVV.

There are a few counts of this clonotype. J is TRBJ1-3 and V is TRBV12-3 or TRBV12-4; D might be TRBD1 (5 bases). Deletions cut 5 bases from V and 8 bases from J, with 13 bases between. CDR3 length equals 13 residues. The CDR3 region has the DNA TGTGCCAGCAGTACGGGGCCGGGGGACACCATATATTTT. Protein product: CASSTGPGDTIYF.

Ten or more counts support this clonotype. The chain joins TRBV4-2 to TRBJ1-4; D gene unclear. Trimming took 0 bases from V and 7 from J, leaving 15 bases between them. There are 16 residues in the CDR3. CDR1 is LGHNA and CDR2 is YNFKEQ in the germline V gene. The CDR3 DNA follows: TGTGCCAGCAGCCAAGATCCCCTCGAAGTACCTGAAAAACTGTTTTTT. Protein: CASSQDPLEVPEKLFF.

This clonotype has ten or more counts. The chain joins TRBV10-3 to TRBJ2-2; D is perhaps TRBD1 or TRBD2 (6 bases each). Looked up from germline, CDR1 is ENHRY and CDR2 is SYGVKD. This CDR3 spans 15 amino acids. V lost 6 bases and J lost 0, with 11 bases in between. CDR3 bases: TGTGCCATCAGGGACGGGGGCGCGAACACCGGGGAGCTGTTTTTT. Translating it yields CAIRDGGANTGELFF.

This clonotype has at least ten counts. The chain combines TRBV7-2 with TRBJ2-1, with a possible D match to TRBD1 (6 bases). This CDR3 is 14 amino acids long. Germline CDR1 reads SGHTA; CDR2 reads FQGNSA. Trimming removed 4 bases from V and 4 bases from J, with 11 bases in between. The CDR3 here is CASSYGDTYNEQFF. The CDR3 region has the DNA TGTGCCAGCAGCTACGGGGACACATACAATGAGCAGTTCTTC.

This sequence joins TRBV9 and TRBJ2-3; 7 bases line up with TRBD2. V lost 0 bases to trimming and J lost 2 bases; unmatched junction nucleotides: 6. Per germline, CDR1 SGDLS and CDR2 YYNGEE. The CDR3 is made up of 16 amino acids. The CDR3 here is CASSVVEGGPTDTQYF. The CDR3 coding sequence is TGTGCCAGCAGCGTAGTGGAGGGAGGGCCCACAGATACGCAGTATTTT. Full variable domain (missing parts from reference TRBV9 and TRBJ2-3): DSGVTQTPKHLITATGQRVTLRCSPRSGDLSVYWYQQSLDQGLQFLIQYYNGEERAKGNILERFSAQQFPDLHSELNLSSLELGDSALYFCASSVVEGGPTDTQYFGPGTRLTVL.

V and J are TRBV6-5 and TRBJ2-2, with TRBD2 matching over 10 bases. This CDR3 is built from 16 residues. J lost 5 bases, V lost 6 bases, and 9 bases had no gene match. The V gene's germline CDR1 is MNHEY and CDR2 SVGAGI. The CDR3 here is CASRTSGGAGTGELFF. The CDR3 DNA follows: TGTGCCAGCAGGACCAGCGGGGGGGCCGGGACCGGGGAGCTGTTTTTT.

At least ten counts were recorded for this clonotype. This rearrangement joins TRBV11-2 to TRBJ2-5; 12 bases align to TRBD2. This CDR3 has 16 residues. V lost 5 bases and J lost 6; bases outside the gene matches: 10. CDR1 and CDR2 (germline): SGHAT, FQNNGV. The CDR3 sequence is CASSQPSGGGTKTQYF. As DNA, the CDR3 is TGTGCCAGCAGCCAACCTAGCGGGGGGGGTACGAAGACCCAGTACTTC.

In this sample, this clonotype turned up many times. The V call is TRBV12-3 or TRBV12-4, the J call TRBJ1-2; the match to TRBD1 covers 9 bases. V was pared by 3 bases and J by 5 bases, with 7 bases of the junction left unmatched. CDR3 length: 15 amino acids. CDR3 region: CASSFARQGGYGYTF. In DNA, the CDR3 is TGTGCCAGCAGTTTTGCCCGACAGGGGGGATATGGCTACACCTTC.

This clonotype has at least ten counts. CDR3 in amino acids: CASSIRGGVQETQYF. The DNA for the CDR3 is TGTGCCAGCAGCATTCGGGGCGGGGTCCAAGAGACCCAGTACTTC. The chain is built from TRBV7-6 and TRBJ2-5, with a possible D match to TRBD2 (6 bases). This CDR3 comprises 15 residues. The V gene lost 5 bases and the J gene lost 1 base, with 14 bases spanning the gap. Per germline, CDR1 SGHVS and CDR2 FNYEAQ.

The sample holds a few counts of this clonotype. This chain joins TRBV6-2 or TRBV6-3 and TRBJ2-7; D is uncertain. The CDR3 is 13 residues long. Per the germline V gene, CDR1 is MNHEY and CDR2 is SVGEGT. V lost 3 bases and J lost 6, with 12 bases in between. The CDR3: CASSYLGIGEQYF. The CDR3 DNA reads TGTGCCAGCAGTTATCTCGGTATAGGCGAGCAGTACTTC.

Notes on this clonotype: Possible read error: a much larger clone is one base away. V gene TRBV6-5 combines with J gene TRBJ1-1; D not resolved. In germline, CDR1 is MNHEY, CDR2 SVGAGI. Trimming removed 5 bases from V and 5 bases from J, with 18 bases in between. The length of the CDR3 is 15 residues. The DNA for the CDR3 is TGTGCCAGCAGTGATCCCACCCTCGAAGGGACTGAAGCTTTCTTT. This sequence encodes CASSDPTLEGTEAFF.